Listed here are 11 T cell receptor beta chains from one sample, sequenced in a study of blood T cells in healthy people across ages. The use of a sample-barcoded 5' primer and a J-beta primer mix characterized a second PCR of roughly 6 to 11 cycles. TCRdb reprocessed the 5' RACE reads via MiXCR and lists one record per CDR3 protein. Of approximately 770,000 distinct CDR3 sequences listed, 55% to 70% are singletons. Material for sequencing was blood. The receptors originated from a man under 40 in good health.

V usage is TRBV6-5 and J usage is TRBJ1-5, with D hard to call. Germline V gene sequence: CDR1 MNHEY, CDR2 SVGAGI. Trimming removed 5 bases from V and 0 bases from J, with 5 bases in between. This CDR3 is built from 13 residues. CDR3 nucleotide sequence: TGTGCCAGCAGTCCTATTAGCAATCAGCCCCAGCATTTT. It codes for CASSPISNQPQHF.

This clonotype was recorded a few times. This sequence joins TRBV2 and TRBJ2-7; the D is unclear. The germline V gene has CDR1 SNHLY and CDR2 FYNNEI. The CDR3 contains 12 residues. The V gene lost 7 bases and the J gene lost 3 bases, with 10 bases spanning the gap. The CDR3 protein is CASIPGNYEQYF. Here the CDR3 DNA reads TGTGCCAGCATTCCAGGAAACTACGAGCAGTACTTC.

The rearrangement uses TRBV5-6 and TRBJ1-2, with D perhaps TRBD1 (6 bases). The V and J ends lost 3 bases and 4 bases respectively, with 10 bases between them. The CDR3 runs 13 residues. Germline lookup yields CDR1 SGHDT and CDR2 YYEEEE. CDR3 protein: CASSWQGTYGYTF. Here the CDR3 DNA reads TGTGCCAGCAGCTGGCAGGGGACCTATGGCTACACCTTC.

The chain employs TRBV5-1 and TRBJ2-3, with D possibly TRBD2 on 5 matching bases. Germline V gene lookup returns CDR1 SGHRS and CDR2 YFSETQ. The CDR3 loop spans 14 amino acids. V lost 0 bases and J lost 6, with 11 bases in between. The DNA for the CDR3 is TGCGCCAGCAGCTTGGCGACTATCGGTGATACGCAGTATTTT. Encoded protein: CASSLATIGDTQYF.

This clonotype has just a few counts. This chain joins TRBV29-1 and TRBJ2-5; tentatively, D is TRBD1 or TRBD2 (5 bases each). The tail of the sequence fits TRBJ2-7 better, so the J call may be wrong. Germline CDR1 and CDR2: SQVTM and ANQGSEA. The CDR3 has 15 amino acids. The chain's CDR3 is CSVGDGLGEGSEQYF. The CDR3 coding sequence is TGCAGCGTAGGGGACGGGCTAGGGGAAGGCAGCGAGCAGTACTTC.

CDR3 residues: CASSGVRGTANTGELFF. CDR3 in DNA: TGTGCCAGCAGTGGAGTAAGGGGTACGGCGAACACCGGGGAGCTGTTTTTT. The chain joins TRBV25-1 to TRBJ2-2, with a weak D call TRBD1 (5 bases). This CDR3 contains 17 residues. Germline V gene lookup returns CDR1 MGHDK and CDR2 SYGVNS. V gave up 4 bases and J gave up 0 bases, with 15 bases separating them.

The genes are TRBV4-2 and TRBJ1-2; D unresolved. Deletions cut 0 bases from V and 6 bases from J, with 11 bases between. This CDR3 spans 14 amino acids. Germline V lookup: CDR1 LGHNA, CDR2 YNFKEQ. The CDR3 nucleotides are TGTGCCAGCAGCCAAGATCACGGGGTCGATGGCTACACCTTC. As protein: CASSQDHGVDGYTF.

The chain carries TRBV12-3 or TRBV12-4 and TRBJ2-3; 8 bases are a match to TRBD2. The CDR3 loop spans 14 amino acids. With 7 bases clipped from V and 2 bases from J, the junction kept 5 bases outside the gene matches. CDR3 in DNA: TGTGCCAGCACCTTAGCGGGGCACACAGATACGCAGTATTTT. Residues: CASTLAGHTDTQYF.

The CDR3 region is CASSLSGGANSPLHF. CDR3 nucleotides: TGTGCCAGCAGCCTCTCTGGTGGGGCTAATTCACCCCTCCACTTT. The chain is built from TRBV3-1 and TRBJ1-6; possibly TRBD1 for D (5 bases). Germline values: CDR1 LGHDT, CDR2 YNNKEL (reference sequence). The length of the CDR3 is 15 residues. V lost 4 bases, J lost 6 bases, and 13 bases lay in between.

This clonotype was seen at least ten times. The J gene is TRBJ1-4, the V gene TRBV2; 12 bases map to TRBD1. The CDR3 loop spans 18 amino acids. Per germline, CDR1 SNHLY and CDR2 FYNNEI. The V gene end was trimmed by 3 bases and the J gene end by 8 bases; junction bases not matched to a gene: 13. This CDR3 reads CASSDRDRGQTAVEKLFF. CDR3 DNA: TGTGCCAGCAGTGACCGGGACAGGGGGCAAACGGCGGTCGAAAAACTGTTTTTT.

V is TRBV7-2 and J is TRBJ2-4; D remains unclear. The J call is in doubt because the DNA end fits TRBJ2-7 better. CDR1 and CDR2 (germline): SGHTA, FQGNSA. CDR3 size: 12 residues. For the CDR3, the DNA is TGTGCCAGCAGACATTCAGGCTGCGAGCAGTACTTC. Translated: CASRHSGCEQYF.